This T cell receptor beta chain was captured in a study of neurological immune-mediated disorders. Libraries used 2 million unsorted PBMCs kept frozen in RNAlater. TCRdb reprocessed the 5' RACE reads via MiXCR and lists one record per CDR3 protein. The sample records about 35,000 distinct CDR3 sequences, roughly 7% being singletons. This clonotype was recorded at least ten times. The CDR3 runs to 12 residues. Deletions cut 5 bases from V and 8 bases from J, with 13 bases between. Per the germline V gene, CDR1 is DFQATT and CDR2 is SNEGSKA (reference sequence). Sequencing input: PBMCs. The rearrangement uses TRBV20-1 and TRBJ2-1; tentative D call: TRBD1 (5 bases). The receptor was isolated from a middle-aged woman in good health. CDR3 in amino acids: CSASRGRDEQFF. The CDR3 DNA reads as TGCAGTGCTTCTAGGGGTAGGGATGAGCAGTTCTTC.